The clone carrying this T cell receptor beta chain has a single count. From RNA transcripts, TCR beta CDR3 regions were amplified. A set of HTBI primers served as the primers for a first-round RT-PCR of the TCR CDR3. In TCRdb, the multiplex PCR reads were re-called with MiXCR into one record per CDR3 protein. The repertoire holds about 500,000 distinct CDR3 sequences, with 35% to 50% as singletons. V dropped 7 bases and J dropped 4; count of bases not matched to a gene: 2. Looked up from germline, CDR1 is DFQATT and CDR2 is SNEGSKA (reference sequence). The CDR3 loop spans 12 amino acids. Exclusions: uncontrolled infection, other autoimmune disease, pregnancy, lactation. The sample is drawn from a study of T cells in Graves' hyperthyroidism and ophthalmopathy.

The chain employs TRBV20-1 and TRBJ2-2; 8 nucleotides align to TRBD2. This clonotype was sampled from an adult woman with Graves' disease, either hyperthyroidism or ophthalmopathy (not recorded which). The specimen was peripheral blood or thyroid tissue (not recorded which). The CDR3, as DNA: TGCAGTGGCCGGGGGGGCACCGGGGAGCTGTTTTTT. Amino acid sequence: CSGRGGTGELFF.